Listed below are T cell receptor beta chains from one sample, sequenced in a study of T cell responses to AZD1222 COVID-19 vaccine. Measured with immunoSEQ multiplex PCR; TCRdb has only the in-frame clones, and not every one. This sample has roughly 120,000 clones, with around nine tenths found just once. Sequences were derived from peripheral blood, sampled on day 0 of AZD1222 vaccination. These receptors all stem from an adult in good health. CDR3s include the opening cysteine and the closing phenylalanine or tryptophan. Where a row states a size, it is once, few, many or the class of an expanded clone; other rows omit it.

v_gene | abundance | CDR3aa
TRBV29-1 | NA | CSVDVLAGGQGEQFF
TRBV29-1 | NA | CSVEGGGGQGVGNTIYF
TRBV19 | few | CASLQGTGNTIYF
TRBV11-3 | NA | CASSLGPNTDTQYF
TRBV4-2 | NA | CASSQVTGLNNEQFF
TRBV11-2 | NA | CASSSTGRTEAFF
TRBV2 | NA | CASSGDRGTEAFF
TRBV21-1 | NA | CASSKEGSLLAGGPQAYNEQFF
TRBV7-8 | NA | CASSFTSDQETQYF
TRBV3-1/TRBV3-2 | NA | CASSQSGSTNEQFF
TRBV7-9 | once | CASRGLAGNEQYF
TRBV6-5 | NA | CASCTGGAVETQYF
TRBV2 | NA | CASSVKTREHEQYF
TRBV18 | NA | CASSIGQLNTEAFF
TRBV9 | NA | CASSPGDGLQPQHF
TRBV21-1 | NA | CASSPRGGPCRYF
TRBV19 | once | CASSLRGGELFF
TRBV5-6 | NA | CASSYPGAYNEQFF
TRBV19 | NA | CASTPGATTNEKLFF
TRBV19 | NA | CASSTQGFSSPGANVLTF
TRBV27 | NA | CASSLPGAYEQYF
TRBV4-1 | NA | CASSQAPIPGNEKLFF
TRBV20-1 | few | CSASQGWVGELFF
TRBV18 | NA | CASSPGVNNSPLHF